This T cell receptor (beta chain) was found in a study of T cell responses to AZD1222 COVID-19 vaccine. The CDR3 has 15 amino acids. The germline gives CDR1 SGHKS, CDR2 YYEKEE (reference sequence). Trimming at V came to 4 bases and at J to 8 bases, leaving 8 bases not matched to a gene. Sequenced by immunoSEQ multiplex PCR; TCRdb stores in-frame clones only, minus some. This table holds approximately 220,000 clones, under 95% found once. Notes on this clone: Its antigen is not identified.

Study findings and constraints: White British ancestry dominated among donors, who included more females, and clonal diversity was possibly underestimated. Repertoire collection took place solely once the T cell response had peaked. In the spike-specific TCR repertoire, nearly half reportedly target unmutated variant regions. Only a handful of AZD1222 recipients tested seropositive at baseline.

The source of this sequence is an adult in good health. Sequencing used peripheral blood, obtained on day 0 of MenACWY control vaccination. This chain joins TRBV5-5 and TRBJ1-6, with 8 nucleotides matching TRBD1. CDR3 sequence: CASSLFTGGDSPLHF. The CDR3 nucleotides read TGTGCCAGCAGCCTGTTCACAGGGGGTGATTCACCCCTCCACTTT.